The T cell receptor (beta chain) described here comes from a study of blood T cell repertoires in COVID-19. In the original processing: Estimated nucleated cell counts came from reference gene primer amplification. The protocol was immunoSEQ multiplex PCR, while the TCRdb copy is restricted to in-frame clones and leaves out a portion. V and J calls and clone size follow that table, whereas D and trimming were derived from the DNA. The sample holds just under 150,000 clones, 87% seen once. The CDR3 loop spans 15 amino acids. Germline CDR1 and CDR2: LNHDA and SQIVND (reference sequence). Trimming removed 5 bases from V and 4 bases from J, with 17 bases in between.

The sequence derives from a woman in her fifties or sixties with acute or convalescent COVID-19. The rearrangement joins TRBV19 to TRBJ2-5, with D possibly being TRBD1 (6 bases). Sequencing was performed on peripheral blood. Written as DNA, the CDR3 is TGTGCCAGTAGTGCGGCCATGACAGGCAGAGAGACCCAGTACTTC. Its translation is CASSAAMTGRETQYF.